This TCR beta chain was captured by sequencing in a study of Ad26.COV2.S vaccination and SARS-CoV-2 variants. CDR3 length equals 13 residues. Germline CDR1 ENHRY, CDR2 SYGVKD. The ends lost 6 bases at V and 5 bases at J; junction bases unmatched: 5. Sample treatment: roughly 18 received Ad26.COV2.S at low or high dose, single or two shots; roughly 5 received placebo; per-sample allocation not given. Samples were taken on day 63 after the first vaccine or placebo injection. In Boston, an adult donor aged 18-55 years took part. Sequencing was performed with immunoSEQ multiplex PCR; in TCRdb, only in-frame clones are kept and a portion is missing. The sample comprises 350,000 to 400,000 clones, 89% of which are singletons, and 1.9% rests with the top ten.

The chain joins TRBV10-3 to TRBJ2-5; 8 bases agree with TRBD1. The starting material was peripheral blood, obtained in a trial of Ad26.COV2.S vaccine versus placebo. The receptor comes from a person aged 18-60 years who received the Ad26.COV2.S COVID-19 vaccine or a placebo. The CDR3 nucleotides are TGTGCCATCAGAGAGGACAGGGAGGAGACCCAGTACTTC. Protein sequence: CAIREDREETQYF.